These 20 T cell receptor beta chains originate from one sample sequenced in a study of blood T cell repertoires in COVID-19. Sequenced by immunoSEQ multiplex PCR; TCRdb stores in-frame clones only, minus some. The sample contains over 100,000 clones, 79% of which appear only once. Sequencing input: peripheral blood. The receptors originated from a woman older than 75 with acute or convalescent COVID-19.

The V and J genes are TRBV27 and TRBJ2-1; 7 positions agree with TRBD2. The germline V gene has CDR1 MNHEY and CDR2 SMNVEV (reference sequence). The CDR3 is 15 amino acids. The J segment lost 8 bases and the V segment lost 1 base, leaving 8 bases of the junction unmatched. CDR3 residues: CASSLWWEGPDEQFF. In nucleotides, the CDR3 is TGTGCCAGCAGTTTATGGTGGGAGGGCCCGGATGAGCAGTTCTTC.

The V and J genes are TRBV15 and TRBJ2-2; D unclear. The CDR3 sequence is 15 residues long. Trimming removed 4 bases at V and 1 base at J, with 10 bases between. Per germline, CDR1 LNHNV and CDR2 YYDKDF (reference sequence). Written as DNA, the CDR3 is TGTGCCACCAGCATTGATCCGGGGAACACCGGGGAGCTGTTTTTT. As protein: CATSIDPGNTGELFF.

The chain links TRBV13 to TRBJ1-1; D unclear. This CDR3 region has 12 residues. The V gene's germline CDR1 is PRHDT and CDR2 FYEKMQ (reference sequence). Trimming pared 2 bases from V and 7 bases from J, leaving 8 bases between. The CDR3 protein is CASSLLYSEAFF. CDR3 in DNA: TGTGCCAGCAGCTTACTGTACAGTGAAGCTTTCTTT.

Here the CDR3 DNA reads TGTGCCTGGAGCCGAAGTCTCTCACAGGACAGGAGAGAGACCCAGTACTTC. Its translation is CAWSRSLSQDRRETQYF. The V gene is TRBV30, the J gene TRBJ2-5; 7 bases are shared with TRBD1. Germline V gene data show CDR1 as GTSNPN and CDR2 as SVGIG (reference sequence). There are 17 residues in the CDR3. Unmatched junction bases numbered 17, after V lost 3 bases and J lost 4 bases. Filled out from reference TRBV30 and TRBJ2-5, the complete variable domain reads SQTIHQWPATLVQPVGSPLSLECTVEGTSNPNLYWYRQAAGRGLQLLFYSVGIGQISSEVPQNLSASRPQDRQFILSSKKLLLSDSGFYLCAWSRSLSQDRRETQYFGPGTRLLVL.

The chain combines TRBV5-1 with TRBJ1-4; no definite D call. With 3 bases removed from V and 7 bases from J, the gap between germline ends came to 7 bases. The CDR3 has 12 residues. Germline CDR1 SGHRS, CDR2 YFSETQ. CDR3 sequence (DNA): TGCGCCAGCAGCTGGAACAGTGAAAAACTGTTTTTT. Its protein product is CASSWNSEKLFF.

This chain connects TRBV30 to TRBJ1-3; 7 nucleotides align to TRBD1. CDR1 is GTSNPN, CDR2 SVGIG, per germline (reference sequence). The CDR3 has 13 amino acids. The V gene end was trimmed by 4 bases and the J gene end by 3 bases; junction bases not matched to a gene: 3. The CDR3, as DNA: TGTGCCTGGAACCAGGGGGTTGGAAACACCATATATTTT. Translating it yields CAWNQGVGNTIYF.

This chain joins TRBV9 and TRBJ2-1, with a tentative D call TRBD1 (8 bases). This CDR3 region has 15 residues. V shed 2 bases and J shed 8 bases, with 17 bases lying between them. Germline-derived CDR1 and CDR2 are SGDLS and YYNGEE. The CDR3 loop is CASSVSQGAGDEQFF. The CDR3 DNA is TGTGCCAGCAGCGTCTCGCAGGGGGCGGGGGATGAGCAGTTCTTC.

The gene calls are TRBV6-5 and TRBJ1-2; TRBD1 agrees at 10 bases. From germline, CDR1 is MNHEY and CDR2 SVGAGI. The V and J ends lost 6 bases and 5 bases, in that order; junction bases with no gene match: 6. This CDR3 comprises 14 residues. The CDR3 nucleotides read TGTGCCAGCAGGGGCCGGGACAGGGGTTATGGCTACACCTTC. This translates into CASRGRDRGYGYTF.

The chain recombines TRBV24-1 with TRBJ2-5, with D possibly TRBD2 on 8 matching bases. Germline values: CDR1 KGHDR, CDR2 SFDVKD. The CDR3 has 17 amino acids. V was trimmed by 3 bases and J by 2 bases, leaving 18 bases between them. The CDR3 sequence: CATSDAGGLVMQETQYF. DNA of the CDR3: TGTGCCACCAGTGATGCAGGGGGACTAGTGATGCAAGAGACCCAGTACTTC.

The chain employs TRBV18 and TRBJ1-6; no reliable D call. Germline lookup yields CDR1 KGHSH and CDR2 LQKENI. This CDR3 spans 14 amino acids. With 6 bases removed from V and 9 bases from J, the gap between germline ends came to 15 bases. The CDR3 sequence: CASSVREIGSPLHF. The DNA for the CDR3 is TGTGCCAGCTCTGTCCGGGAAATTGGTTCACCCCTCCACTTT.

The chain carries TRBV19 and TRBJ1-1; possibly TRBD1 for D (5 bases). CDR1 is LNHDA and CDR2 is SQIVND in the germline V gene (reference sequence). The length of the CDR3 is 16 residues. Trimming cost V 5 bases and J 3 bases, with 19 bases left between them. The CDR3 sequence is CASSPSFGRGYTEAFF. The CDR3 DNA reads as TGTGCCAGTAGTCCCTCGTTCGGTAGGGGCTACACTGAAGCTTTCTTT.

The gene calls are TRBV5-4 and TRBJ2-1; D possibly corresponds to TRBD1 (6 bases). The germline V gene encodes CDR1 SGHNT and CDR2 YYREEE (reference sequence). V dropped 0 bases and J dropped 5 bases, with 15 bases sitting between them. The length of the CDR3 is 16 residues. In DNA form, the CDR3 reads TGTGCCAGCAGCTTGGCCGCCGGGACATCTAACAATGAGCAGTTCTTC. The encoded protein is CASSLAAGTSNNEQFF.

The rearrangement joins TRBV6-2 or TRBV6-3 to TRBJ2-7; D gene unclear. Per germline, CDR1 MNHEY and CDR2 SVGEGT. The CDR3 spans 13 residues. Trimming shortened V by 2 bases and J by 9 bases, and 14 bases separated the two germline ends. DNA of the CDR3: TGTGCCAGCAGTTACGTTGCGATTCCGGGGCAGTACTTC. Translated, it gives CASSYVAIPGQYF.

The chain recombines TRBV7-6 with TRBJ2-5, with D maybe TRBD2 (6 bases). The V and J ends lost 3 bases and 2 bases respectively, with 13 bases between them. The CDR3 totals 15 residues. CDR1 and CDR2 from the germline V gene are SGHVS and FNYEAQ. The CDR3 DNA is TGTGCCAGCAGCTTGGCCGGGACTGATCAAGAGACCCAGTACTTC. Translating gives CASSLAGTDQETQYF. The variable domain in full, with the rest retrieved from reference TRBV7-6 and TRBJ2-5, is GAGVSQSPRYKVTKRGQDVALRCDPISGHVSLYWYRQALGQGPEFLTYFNYEAQQDKSGLPNDRFSAERPEGSISTLTIQRTEQRDSAMYRCASSLAGTDQETQYFGPGTRLLVL.

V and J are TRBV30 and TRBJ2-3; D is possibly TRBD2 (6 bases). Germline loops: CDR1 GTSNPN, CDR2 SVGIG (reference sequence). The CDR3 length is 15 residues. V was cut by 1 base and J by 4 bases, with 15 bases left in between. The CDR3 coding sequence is TGTGCCTGGAGTGGGGGACTCTCCCCCGCAGATACGCAGTATTTT. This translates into CAWSGGLSPADTQYF.

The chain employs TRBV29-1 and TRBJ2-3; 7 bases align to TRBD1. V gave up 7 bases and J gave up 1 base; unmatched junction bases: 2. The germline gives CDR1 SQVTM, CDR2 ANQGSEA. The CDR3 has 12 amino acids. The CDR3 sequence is CSADRGTDTQYF. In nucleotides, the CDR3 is TGCAGCGCCGACAGGGGCACAGATACGCAGTATTTT.

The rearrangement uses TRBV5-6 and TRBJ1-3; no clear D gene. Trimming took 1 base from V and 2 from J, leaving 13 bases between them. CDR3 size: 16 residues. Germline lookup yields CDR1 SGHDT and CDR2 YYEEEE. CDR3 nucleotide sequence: TGTGCCAGCAGCTTGACTGGTGAGGGTGCTGGAAACACCATATATTTT. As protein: CASSLTGEGAGNTIYF.

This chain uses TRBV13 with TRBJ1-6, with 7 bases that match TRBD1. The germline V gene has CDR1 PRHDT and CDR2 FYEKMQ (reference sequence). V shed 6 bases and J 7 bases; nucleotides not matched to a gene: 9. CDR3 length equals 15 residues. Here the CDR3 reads CASRVPGQKNSPLHF. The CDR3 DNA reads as TGTGCCAGCAGGGTTCCGGGACAGAAGAATTCACCCCTCCACTTT.

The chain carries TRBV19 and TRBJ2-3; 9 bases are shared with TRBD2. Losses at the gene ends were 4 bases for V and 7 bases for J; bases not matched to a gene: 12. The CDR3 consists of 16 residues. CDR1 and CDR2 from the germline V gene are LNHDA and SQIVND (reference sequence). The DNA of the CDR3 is TGTGCCAGTAGTAGGCGAGGCGGGGGGGCCATAAATACGCAGTATTTT. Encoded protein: CASSRRGGGAINTQYF. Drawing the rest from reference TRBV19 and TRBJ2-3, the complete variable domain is DGGITQSPKYLFRKEGQNVTLSCEQNLNHDAMYWYRQDPGQGLRLIYYSQIVNDFQKGDIAEGYSVSREKKESFPLTVTSAQKNPTAFYLCASSRRGGGAINTQYFGPGTRLTVL.

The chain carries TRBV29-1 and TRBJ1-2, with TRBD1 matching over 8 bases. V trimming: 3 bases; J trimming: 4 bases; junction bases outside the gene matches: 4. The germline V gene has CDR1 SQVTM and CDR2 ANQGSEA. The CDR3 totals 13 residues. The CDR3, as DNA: TGCAGCGTTGATTACGGGACAGGCTATGGCTACACCTTC. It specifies CSVDYGTGYGYTF. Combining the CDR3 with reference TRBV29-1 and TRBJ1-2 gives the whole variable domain SAVISQKPSRDICQRGTSLTIQCQVDSQVTMMFWYRQQPGQSLTLIATANQGSEATYESGFVIDKFPISRPNLTFSTLTVSNMSPEDSSIYLCSVDYGTGYGYTFGSGTRLTVV.